This T cell receptor beta chain was obtained from a study of PD-1 blockade in classical Hodgkin lymphoma. The wider study: Patients were treated with nivolumab at 3 mg/kg, and this was given intravenously every 2 weeks. Study-level findings and limits: Complete responders had baseline diversity similar to newly diagnosed patients. Possibly reflecting disease activity or prior therapy, repertoire differences have causes that remain undefined.

This CDR3 spans 15 amino acids. Germline CDR1 reads MDHEN; CDR2 reads SYDVKM. With V trimmed by 1 base and J by 7 bases, 8 bases remained unmatched. About this clone: Antigen specificity is unknown.

Sequencing was performed with immunoSEQ multiplex PCR; in TCRdb, only in-frame clones are kept and a portion is missing. The sample includes 20,000 to 25,000 clones, around 79% of them seen just once. As to time point: cycle 4 day 1 (C4D1), after less than 7 weeks of nivolumab. Each of the patients experienced relapse following autologous stem cell transplantation, and their brentuximab vedotin exposure differed. The source is a human donor with classical Hodgkin lymphoma. The genes are TRBV28 and TRBJ1-2; 8 nucleotides align to TRBD1. This material consisted of peripheral blood mononuclear cells (PBMCs), taken before the fourth cycle of nivolumab. CDR3 residues: CASSLFRGPGSGYTF. The CDR3 nucleotides read TGTGCCAGCAGTTTATTCAGGGGGCCAGGTTCTGGCTACACCTTC.